One sample yielded the 26 T cell receptor beta chains listed below, sequenced in a study of T-cell memory formation after mild COVID-19. TCRdb redid the calling of the 5' RACE reads with MiXCR, one entry per CDR3 protein. The data show about 470,000 distinct CDR3 sequences, approximately 25% seen once. Input material: PBMCs or a T cell subset sorted from them (not recorded which). Receptors were obtained from an adult woman who had mild COVID-19 (a few samples of this study predate the infection). Cell type and time point are not known.

The chain couples TRBV5-8 to TRBJ2-5; 8 bases match TRBD2. Germline V gene sequence: CDR1 SGHTS, CDR2 YDEGEE. There are 14 residues in the CDR3. Unmatched junction bases numbered 8, after V lost 6 bases and J lost 4 bases. This chain's CDR3 is CASNPGLVIETQYF. Here the CDR3 DNA reads TGTGCCAGCAACCCGGGACTAGTCATAGAGACCCAGTACTTC.

This clonotype was picked up a small number of times. The chain recombines TRBV20-1 with TRBJ2-7, with unresolved D. The CDR3 extends over 12 amino acids. Per the germline V gene, CDR1 is DFQATT and CDR2 is SNEGSKA (reference sequence). The ends were cut back, 6 bases at V and 6 bases at J, with 15 bases in the middle. CDR3 bases: TGCAGTGCCATAGGGAACCGAATCGAGCAGTACTTC. Amino acids: CSAIGNRIEQYF.

The chain joins TRBV7-2 to TRBJ2-2, with 7 bases identical to TRBD2. CDR3 length: 15 amino acids. J gave up 2 bases and V 5 bases, and 5 bases lay outside the gene matches. CDR1 SGHTA and CDR2 FQGNSA come from the germline V gene. CDR3 in amino acids: CASSVSGFNTGELFF. DNA of the CDR3: TGTGCCAGCAGCGTTAGCGGGTTTAACACCGGGGAGCTGTTTTTT. Full variable domain (rest looked up from reference TRBV7-2 and TRBJ2-2): GAGVSQSPSNKVTEKGKDVELRCDPISGHTALYWYRQSLGQGLEFLIYFQGNSAPDKSGLPSDRFSAERTGGSVSTLTIQRTQQEDSAVYLCASSVSGFNTGELFFGEGSRLTVL.

The chain links TRBV11-3 to TRBJ2-1; TRBD2 might be the D (5 bases). Germline CDR1 SGHNT, CDR2 YENEEA. The CDR3 runs 11 residues. Trimming left V 5 bases short and J 10 bases short, with 9 bases between. CDR3 residues: CASSASREQFF. CDR3 sequence (DNA): TGTGCCAGCAGCGCTAGCAGGGAGCAGTTCTTC.

This clonotype was counted once. The V and J genes are TRBV19 and TRBJ1-2, with 9 nucleotides matching TRBD1. This CDR3 has 17 amino acids. Germline V gives CDR1 LNHDA, CDR2 SQIVND (reference sequence). Unmatched junction bases numbered 14, after V lost 5 bases and J lost 4 bases. Written as DNA, the CDR3 is TGTGCCAGTAGTCCATCCCATAGTTCGACAGGGGGCTATGGCTACACCTTC. Amino acids: CASSPSHSSTGGYGYTF.

This clonotype appeared a few times. The rearrangement joins TRBV12-3 or TRBV12-4 to TRBJ2-1, with 9 nucleotides matching TRBD2. This CDR3 region has 16 residues. The V and J ends lost 5 bases and 4 bases, in that order; junction bases with no gene match: 9. CDR3 DNA: TGTGCCAGCAGTCCGATAATAGCGGGGGCGTACAATGAGCAGTTCTTC. This gives the protein CASSPIIAGAYNEQFF.

The chain employs TRBV29-1 and TRBJ2-1, with unresolved D. The germline CDR1 and CDR2 sequences are SQVTM and ANQGSEA. Trimming stripped 8 bases from V and 7 bases from J, with 21 bases between. The CDR3 spans 14 residues. The CDR3 reads CSSRTSQRINEQFF. DNA for the CDR3: TGCAGCTCAAGAACCTCTCAAAGGATAAATGAGCAGTTCTTC.

The chain couples TRBV6-6 to TRBJ2-5, with D unclear. CDR1 is MNHNY, CDR2 SVGAGI, per germline (reference sequence). The CDR3 runs to 14 residues. Trimming removed 7 bases at V and 3 bases at J, with 15 bases between. CDR3 sequence reads: CASILGGSKETQYF. The CDR3 region has the DNA TGTGCCAGCATCCTAGGTGGTAGCAAAGAGACCCAGTACTTC.

The rearrangement links TRBV5-8 to TRBJ2-7, with 7 bases matching TRBD1. The trim removed 4 bases at V and 4 bases at J, leaving 5 bases unmatched. CDR1 SGHTS and CDR2 YDEGEE come from the germline V gene. This CDR3 is 13 amino acids long. The CDR3 protein is CASSITGVYEQYF. The CDR3 DNA is TGTGCCAGCAGCATTACAGGGGTATACGAGCAGTACTTC.

V is TRBV7-2 and J is TRBJ1-5; 8 nucleotides agree with TRBD1. The CDR3 has 15 amino acids. V trimming: 5 bases; J trimming: 1 base; junction bases outside the gene matches: 4. CDR1 is SGHTA and CDR2 is FQGNSA in the germline V gene. CDR3 DNA sequence: TGTGCCAGCAGCCAGGGGGCTTTAAGCAATCAGCCCCAGCATTTT. Amino acid sequence: CASSQGALSNQPQHF.

This sequence joins TRBV2 and TRBJ1-5, with D tentatively TRBD1 (5 bases). Germline V gene lookup returns CDR1 SNHLY and CDR2 FYNNEI. This CDR3 contains 14 residues. V dropped 4 bases and J dropped 2 bases, with 9 bases sitting between them. In DNA, the CDR3 is TGTGCCAGCAGTGTGGGGGTGCGCAATCAGCCCCAGCATTTT. This gives the protein CASSVGVRNQPQHF.

As concerns this clonotype: No DNA is shown, since the ends of the CDR3 on it are uncertain; the CDR3 is the one TCRdb lists. The genes are TRBV21-1 and TRBJ1-1. TRBV21-1 is a pseudogene locus. The CDR3 is 17 residues long, counting both termini. The CDR3: CASSKALSVGIGTEAFF.

This clonotype turned up a few times. The chain employs TRBV4-3 and TRBJ2-1; D ambiguous. Per germline, CDR1 LGHNA and CDR2 YSLEER. The V gene lost 0 bases and the J gene lost 2 bases, with 11 bases spanning the gap. This CDR3 contains 16 residues. The CDR3, as DNA: TGCGCCAGCAGCCAAGATAACCAGGAAACCTACAATGAGCAGTTCTTC. This codes for CASSQDNQETYNEQFF.

This CDR3 reads CASSSRRGDCAFF. In DNA form, the CDR3 reads TGCGCCAGCAGCTCCCGGAGGGGGGATTGCGCTTTCTTT. The chain has TRBV5-1 and TRBJ1-1, with D perhaps matching TRBD1 (6 bases). Germline V gene data show CDR1 as SGHRS and CDR2 as YFSETQ. V was shortened by 3 bases and J by 11 bases, with 17 bases between the two germline ends. The CDR3 length is 13 residues.

This clonotype was seen a few times. The V call is TRBV5-1, the J call TRBJ1-2; 10 bases are shared with TRBD1. The V gene's germline CDR1 is SGHRS and CDR2 YFSETQ. V was clipped by 2 bases and J by 7 bases; unmatched bases: 5. The CDR3 has 14 residues. The CDR3 DNA reads TGCGCCAGCAGCTTCCGGGACAGGGGTCGTGGCTACACCTTC. This translates into CASSFRDRGRGYTF.

The chain combines TRBV20-1 with TRBJ1-2; possible D gene TRBD1, 6 bases. The V gene lost 0 bases and the J gene lost 2 bases, with 19 bases spanning the gap. From germline, CDR1 is DFQATT and CDR2 SNEGSKA (reference sequence). The CDR3 extends over 17 amino acids. The CDR3 DNA reads as TGCAGTGCTAGAGATGAATGGGGGGGGCCGGGCAACTATGGCTACACCTTC. It specifies CSARDEWGGPGNYGYTF.

This clonotype was picked up a small number of times. The chain uses TRBV7-2 and TRBJ2-3; no clear D. The ends were cut back, 5 bases at V and 6 bases at J, with 9 bases in the middle. CDR1 SGHTA and CDR2 FQGNSA come from the germline V gene. The CDR3 contains 12 residues. The CDR3 DNA is TGTGCCAGCAGCCTCCTAATTGATACGCAGTATTTT. It specifies CASSLLIDTQYF.

The CDR3 DNA is TGCAGCGTTGAGGCCCCGGGACAGGGCTACGAGCAGTACTTC. Its translation: CSVEAPGQGYEQYF. This chain connects TRBV29-1 to TRBJ2-7, with 9 bases identical to TRBD1. Germline CDR1 SQVTM, CDR2 ANQGSEA. With 3 bases clipped from V and 3 bases from J, the junction kept 6 bases outside the gene matches. There are 14 residues in the CDR3.

The rearrangement joins TRBV27 to TRBJ1-5, with 8 nucleotides matching TRBD1. Looked up from germline, CDR1 is MNHEY and CDR2 is SMNVEV (reference sequence). J lost 6 bases, V lost 6 bases, and 10 bases had no gene match. CDR3 length: 15 residues. The CDR3 reads CASSKDRAGSQPQHF. The DNA of the CDR3 is TGTGCCAGCAGCAAGGACAGGGCGGGCAGTCAGCCCCAGCATTTT.

This clonotype appeared a few times. The chain links TRBV2 to TRBJ1-1; possibly TRBD1 for D (5 bases). The ends were cut back, 7 bases at V and 3 bases at J, with 9 bases in the middle. Germline CDR1 SNHLY, CDR2 FYNNEI. The CDR3 extends over 12 amino acids. CDR3 in amino acids: CASIGGYTEAFF. The CDR3 region has the DNA TGTGCCAGCATCGGGGGATACACTGAAGCTTTCTTT.

The chain is built from TRBV13 and TRBJ2-7; TRBD1 is a possible D gene (6 bases). The CDR3 sequence is 12 residues long. V was trimmed by 7 bases and J by 3 bases, leaving 10 bases between them. The V gene's germline CDR1 is PRHDT and CDR2 FYEKMQ (reference sequence). Here the CDR3 DNA reads TGTGCCAGCAAGGCGACAGGCTACGAGCAGTACTTC. Its translation is CASKATGYEQYF.

The V call is TRBV7-2, the J call TRBJ1-2; D not resolved. The CDR3 has 13 amino acids. Germline V gives CDR1 SGHTA, CDR2 FQGNSA. V lost 5 bases to trimming and J lost 1 base, with 8 bases between them. The CDR3 region is CASSLTRNYGYTF. In DNA form, the CDR3 reads TGTGCCAGCAGCCTGACGCGTAACTATGGCTACACCTTC.

This clonotype was seen ten or more times. J is TRBJ2-1 and V is TRBV12-3 or TRBV12-4; 10 nucleotides align to TRBD2. This CDR3 region has 20 residues. Germline trimming cut 3 bases from V and 1 base from J; bases unmatched to any gene: 15. The DNA of the CDR3 is TGTGCCAGCAGTTTTGGGTCTAGCGGGGGTCGCATCCCATCCTACAATGAGCAGTTCTTC. Encoded protein: CASSFGSSGGRIPSYNEQFF.

A few counts support this clonotype. The chain uses TRBV7-6 and TRBJ2-7; 7 bases align to TRBD1. J was trimmed by 2 bases and V by 5 bases; bases with no gene match: 6. The length of the CDR3 is 14 residues. CDR1 SGHVS and CDR2 FNYEAQ come from the germline V gene. As DNA, the CDR3 is TGTGCCAGCAGCCACCGACAGGGAACCTACGAGCAGTACTTC. As protein: CASSHRQGTYEQYF. The variable domain in full, with the rest retrieved from reference TRBV7-6 and TRBJ2-7, is GAGVSQSPRYKVTKRGQDVALRCDPISGHVSLYWYRQALGQGPEFLTYFNYEAQQDKSGLPNDRFSAERPEGSISTLTIQRTEQRDSAMYRCASSHRQGTYEQYFGPGTRLTVT.

This clonotype turned up a few times. The rearrangement uses TRBV7-2 and TRBJ2-1; the D gene is possibly TRBD1 (5 bases). Trimming took 5 bases from V and 0 from J, leaving 11 bases between them. Germline V gives CDR1 SGHTA, CDR2 FQGNSA. This CDR3 has 15 amino acids. CDR3 amino acids: CASSPPGPSYNEQFF. As DNA, the CDR3 is TGTGCCAGCAGCCCGCCAGGGCCCTCCTACAATGAGCAGTTCTTC.

This chain links TRBV21-1 with TRBJ2-7; the listed D gene, TRBD1, was not tested against the DNA. TRBV21-1 is tagged as a pseudogene. The CDR3 runs to 16 residues. The CDR3 nucleotides are TGTGCCAGCAGCCCCCGCAGAGCCGACAGGGAGTACGAGCAGTACTTC. It yields the protein CASSPRRADREYEQYF.